This TCR beta chain is from a study of CD8+ T cells in alopecia areata. For the study at large: Treated patients were scored for severity by percent of scalp affected.

The sample's treatment: oral pan-JAK inhibitor, 5-10 mg twice daily. Sorting separated CD4+ and CD8+ T cells out of PBMCs. The V end was cut by 0 bases, the J end by 3 bases, with 9 bases between. Germline assignment: CDR1 SGHKS and CDR2 YYEKEE (reference sequence). This CDR3 has 14 residues. It was cDNA, reverse transcribed from extracted RNA, that served as the sequencing template. Profiling relied on immunoSEQ multiplex PCR, and the TCRdb table lists in-frame clones only, not all of them. Of 110,000 or so clones in the sample, approximately 55% are singletons; the top ten hold more than 3%. This sample comprised CD4+ T cells sorted from blood, obtained at week 24, from a patient treated with tofacitinib. The clonotype was recovered from a human donor with alopecia areata. The chain links TRBV5-5 to TRBJ1-1; D gene unclear. CDR3 in DNA: TGTGCCAGCAGCTTGGCTTGGGTGGACACTGAAGCTTTCTTT. Translation: CASSLAWVDTEAFF.